The TCR beta chain under discussion was sequenced for a study of cytomegalovirus exposure and HLA in healthy donors. Germline CDR1 SGHRS, CDR2 YFSETQ. V lost 6 bases to trimming and J lost 1 base; unmatched junction nucleotides: 7. The CDR3 has 14 amino acids. The PCR made use of 60 Vbeta and 13 Jbeta primers. Repertoires were generated with immunoSEQ multiplex PCR, while TCRdb's copy carries only in-frame clones and drops some. The data show 95,000 to 150,000 clones, under 90% seen once. The receptor's source is a woman aged 40 to 55 in good health and CMV-seropositive. The gene calls are TRBV5-1 and TRBJ2-7; 7 bases line up with TRBD1. Sequencing input: PBMCs. CDR3 region: CASIFDRASYEQYF. CDR3 nucleotides: TGCGCCAGCATATTTGACAGGGCATCCTACGAGCAGTACTTC.